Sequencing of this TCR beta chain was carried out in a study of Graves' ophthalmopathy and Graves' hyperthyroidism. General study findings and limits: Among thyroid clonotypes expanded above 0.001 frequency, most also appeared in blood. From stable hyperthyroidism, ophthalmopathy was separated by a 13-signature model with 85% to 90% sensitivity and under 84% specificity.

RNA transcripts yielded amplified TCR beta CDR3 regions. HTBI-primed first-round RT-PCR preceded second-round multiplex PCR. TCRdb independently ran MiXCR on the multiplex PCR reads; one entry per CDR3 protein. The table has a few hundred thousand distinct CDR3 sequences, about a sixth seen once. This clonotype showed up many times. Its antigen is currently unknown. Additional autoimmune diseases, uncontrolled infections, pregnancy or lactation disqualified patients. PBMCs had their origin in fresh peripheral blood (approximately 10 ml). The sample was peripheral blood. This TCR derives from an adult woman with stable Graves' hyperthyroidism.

The CDR3 region is CASGAGLYEQYF. For the CDR3, the DNA is TGTGCCAGCGGGGCGGGATTATACGAGCAGTACTTC. The chain uses TRBV3-1 and TRBJ2-7, with D perhaps TRBD2 (6 bases). V was pared by 8 bases and J by 4 bases, with 12 bases between. There are 12 residues in the CDR3. Germline-derived CDR1 and CDR2 are LGHDT and YNNKEL (reference sequence).